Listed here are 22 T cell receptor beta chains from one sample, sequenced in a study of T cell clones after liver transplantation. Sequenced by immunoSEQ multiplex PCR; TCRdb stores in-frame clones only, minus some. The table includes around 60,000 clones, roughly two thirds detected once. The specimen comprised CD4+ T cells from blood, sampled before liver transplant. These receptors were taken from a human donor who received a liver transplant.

CDR3 nucleotides: TGCGCCAGCAGCCCCGAGGGGGCGAACACTGAAGCTTTCTTT. Translation gives CASSPEGANTEAFF. This sequence joins TRBV5-1 and TRBJ1-1, with 7 bases that match TRBD1. There are 14 residues in the CDR3. V lost 4 bases, J lost 1 base, and 4 bases stayed unmatched. CDR1 and CDR2 (germline): SGHRS, YFSETQ.

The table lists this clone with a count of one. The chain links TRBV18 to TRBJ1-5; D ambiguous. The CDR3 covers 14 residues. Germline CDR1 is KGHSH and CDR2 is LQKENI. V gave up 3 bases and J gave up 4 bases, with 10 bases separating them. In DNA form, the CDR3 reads TGTGCCAGCTCACCTCAGGTGTCTAATCAGCCCCAGCATTTT. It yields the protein CASSPQVSNQPQHF.

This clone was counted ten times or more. CDR3 nucleotide sequence: TGTGCCAGCAGTAGGACTAGCGGGGGGGCCTATACGCAGTATTTT. Its translation is CASSRTSGGAYTQYF. The genes are TRBV28 and TRBJ2-3; 15 nucleotides match TRBD2. From germline, CDR1 is MDHEN and CDR2 SYDVKM. The CDR3 length is 15 residues. V shed 5 bases and J 7 bases; nucleotides not matched to a gene: 4. The variable domain in full, completed from reference TRBV28 and TRBJ2-3, reads DVKVTQSSRYLVKRTGEKVFLECVQDMDHENMFWYRQDPGLGLRLIYFSYDVKMKEKGDIPEGYSVSREKKERFSLILESASTNQTSMYLCASSRTSGGAYTQYFGPGTRLTVL.

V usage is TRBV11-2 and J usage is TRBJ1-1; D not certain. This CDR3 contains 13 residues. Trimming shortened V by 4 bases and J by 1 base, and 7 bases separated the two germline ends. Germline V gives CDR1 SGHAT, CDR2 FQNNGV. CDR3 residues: CASSSQQNTEAFF. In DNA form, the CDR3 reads TGTGCCAGCAGCTCACAGCAGAACACTGAAGCTTTCTTT.

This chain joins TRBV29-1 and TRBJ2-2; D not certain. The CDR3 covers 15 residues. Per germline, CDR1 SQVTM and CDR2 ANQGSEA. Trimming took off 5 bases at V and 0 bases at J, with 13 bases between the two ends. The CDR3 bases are TGCAGCGTTTCTCTGTTTGACACGAACACCGGGGAGCTGTTTTTT. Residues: CSVSLFDTNTGELFF.

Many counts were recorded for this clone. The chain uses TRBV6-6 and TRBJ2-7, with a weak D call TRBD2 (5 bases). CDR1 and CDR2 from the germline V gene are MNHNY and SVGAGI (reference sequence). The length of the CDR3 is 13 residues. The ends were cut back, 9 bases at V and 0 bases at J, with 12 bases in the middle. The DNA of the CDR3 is TGTGCCAGTGGTCGAGGGCCCTCCTACGAGCAGTACTTC. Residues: CASGRGPSYEQYF.

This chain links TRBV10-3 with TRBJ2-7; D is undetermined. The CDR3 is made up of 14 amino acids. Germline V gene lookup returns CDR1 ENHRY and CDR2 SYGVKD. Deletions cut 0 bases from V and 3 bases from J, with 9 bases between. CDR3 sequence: CAISESMSNYEQYF. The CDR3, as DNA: TGTGCCATCAGTGAGTCGATGTCTAACTACGAGCAGTACTTC.

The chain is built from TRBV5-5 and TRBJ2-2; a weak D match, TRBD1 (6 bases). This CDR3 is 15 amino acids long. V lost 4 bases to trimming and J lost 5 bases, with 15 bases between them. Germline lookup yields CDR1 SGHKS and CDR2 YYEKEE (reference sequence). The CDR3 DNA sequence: TGTGCCAGCAGCACCCAACAGGGAAGAACCGGGGAGCTGTTTTTT. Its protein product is CASSTQQGRTGELFF.

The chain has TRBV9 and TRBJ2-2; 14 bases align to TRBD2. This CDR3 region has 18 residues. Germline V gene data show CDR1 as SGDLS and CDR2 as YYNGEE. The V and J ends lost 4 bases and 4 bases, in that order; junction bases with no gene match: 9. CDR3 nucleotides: TGTGCCAGCAGCTCCCGACTAGCGGGGGGGCCCGGCACCGGGGAGCTGTTTTTT. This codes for CASSSRLAGGPGTGELFF.

The CDR3 sequence is CASSSGGQLAGEQYF. The CDR3 DNA reads TGTGCCAGCAGTTCTGGGGGACAGTTGGCGGGGGAGCAGTACTTC. This rearrangement joins TRBV6-1 to TRBJ2-7; tentative D call: TRBD1 (7 bases). Trimming removed 5 bases from V and 7 bases from J, with 21 bases in between. The CDR3 runs 15 residues. Germline lookup yields CDR1 MNHNS and CDR2 SASEGT.

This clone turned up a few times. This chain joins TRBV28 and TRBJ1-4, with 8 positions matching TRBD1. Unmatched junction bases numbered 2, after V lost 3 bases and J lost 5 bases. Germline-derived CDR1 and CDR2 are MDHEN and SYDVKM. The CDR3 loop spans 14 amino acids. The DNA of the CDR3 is TGTGCCAGCAGTTTTAGACAGGGGAATGAAAAACTGTTTTTT. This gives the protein CASSFRQGNEKLFF. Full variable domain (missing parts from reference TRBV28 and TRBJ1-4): DVKVTQSSRYLVKRTGEKVFLECVQDMDHENMFWYRQDPGLGLRLIYFSYDVKMKEKGDIPEGYSVSREKKERFSLILESASTNQTSMYLCASSFRQGNEKLFFGSGTQLSVL.

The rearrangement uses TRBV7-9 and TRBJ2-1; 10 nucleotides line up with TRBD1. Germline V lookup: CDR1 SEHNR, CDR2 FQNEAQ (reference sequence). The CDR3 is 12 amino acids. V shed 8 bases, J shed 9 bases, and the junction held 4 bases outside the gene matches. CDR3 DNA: TGTGCCAGCCAGACAGGGGGCGGTGAGCAGTTCTTC. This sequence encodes CASQTGGGEQFF.

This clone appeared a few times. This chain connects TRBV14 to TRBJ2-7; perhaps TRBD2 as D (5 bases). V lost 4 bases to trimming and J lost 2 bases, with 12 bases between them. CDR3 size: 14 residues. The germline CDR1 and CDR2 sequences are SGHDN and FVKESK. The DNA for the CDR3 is TGTGCCAGCAGCCTAAGACGGGAAACCTACGAGCAGTACTTC. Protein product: CASSLRRETYEQYF.

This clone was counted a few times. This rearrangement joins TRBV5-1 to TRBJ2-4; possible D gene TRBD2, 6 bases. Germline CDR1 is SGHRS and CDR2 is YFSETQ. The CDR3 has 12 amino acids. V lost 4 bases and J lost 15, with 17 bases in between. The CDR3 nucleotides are TGCGCCAGCAGCGTCACCGGGACTGACACGTACTTC. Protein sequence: CASSVTGTDTYF.

The chain's CDR3 is CASSYGTAPNTEAFF. In nucleotides, the CDR3 is TGTGCCAGCAGTTACGGGACAGCTCCGAACACTGAAGCTTTCTTT. The chain joins TRBV6-5 to TRBJ1-1; 7 bases match TRBD1. V lost 2 bases, J lost 1 base, and 4 bases stayed unmatched. From germline, CDR1 is MNHEY and CDR2 SVGAGI. This CDR3 contains 15 residues.

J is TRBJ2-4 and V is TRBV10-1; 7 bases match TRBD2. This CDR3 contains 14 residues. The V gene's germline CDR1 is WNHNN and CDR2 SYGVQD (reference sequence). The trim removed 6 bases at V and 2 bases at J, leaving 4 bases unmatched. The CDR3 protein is CASSDGGSKNIQYF. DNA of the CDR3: TGCGCCAGCAGCGACGGGGGGTCCAAAAACATTCAGTACTTC.

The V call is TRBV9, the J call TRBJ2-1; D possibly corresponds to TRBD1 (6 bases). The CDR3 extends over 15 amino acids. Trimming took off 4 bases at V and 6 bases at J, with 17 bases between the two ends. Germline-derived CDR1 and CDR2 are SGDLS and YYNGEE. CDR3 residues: CASSLSSDRSNEQFF. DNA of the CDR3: TGTGCCAGCAGCCTCTCCTCAGACAGGTCCAATGAGCAGTTCTTC. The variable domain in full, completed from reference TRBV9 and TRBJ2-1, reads DSGVTQTPKHLITATGQRVTLRCSPRSGDLSVYWYQQSLDQGLQFLIQYYNGEERAKGNILERFSAQQFPDLHSELNLSSLELGDSALYFCASSLSSDRSNEQFFGPGTRLTVL.

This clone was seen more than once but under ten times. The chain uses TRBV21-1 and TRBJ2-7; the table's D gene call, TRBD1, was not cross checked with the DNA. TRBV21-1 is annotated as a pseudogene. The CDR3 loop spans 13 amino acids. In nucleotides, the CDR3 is TGTGCCAGCAGTCGCTTCCGTGACATCGAGCAGTACTTC. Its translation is CASSRFRDIEQYF.

The CDR3 bases are TGTGCCACCAGCGAGGGAGGGGCCAATCAGCCCCAGCATTTT. It codes for CATSEGGANQPQHF. J is TRBJ1-5 and V is TRBV15, with a tentative D call TRBD1 (5 bases). The CDR3 loop spans 14 amino acids. Trimming stripped 5 bases from V and 3 bases from J, with 11 bases between. Germline assignment: CDR1 LNHNV and CDR2 YYDKDF (reference sequence). Looking up the rest from reference TRBV15 and TRBJ1-5 gives the full variable domain: DAMVIQNPRYQVTQFGKPVTLSCSQTLNHNVMYWYQQKSSQAPKLLFHYYDKDFNNEADTPDNFQSRRPNTSFCFLDIRSPGLGDTAMYLCATSEGGANQPQHFGDGTRLSIL.

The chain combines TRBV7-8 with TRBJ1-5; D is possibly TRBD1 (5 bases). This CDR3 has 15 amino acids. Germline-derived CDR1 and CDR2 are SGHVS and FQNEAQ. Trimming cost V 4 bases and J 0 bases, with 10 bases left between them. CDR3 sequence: CASSSTGYSNQPQHF. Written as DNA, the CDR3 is TGTGCCAGCAGCTCAACAGGATATAGCAATCAGCCCCAGCATTTT.

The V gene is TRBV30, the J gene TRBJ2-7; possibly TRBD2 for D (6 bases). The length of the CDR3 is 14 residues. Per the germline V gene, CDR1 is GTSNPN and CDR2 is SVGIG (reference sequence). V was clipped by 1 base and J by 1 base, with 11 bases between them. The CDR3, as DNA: TGTGCCTGGAGTGAGTACGGGGGTTCCTACGAGCAGTACTTC. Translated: CAWSEYGGSYEQYF. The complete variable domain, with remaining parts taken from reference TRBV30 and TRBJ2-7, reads SQTIHQWPATLVQPVGSPLSLECTVEGTSNPNLYWYRQAAGRGLQLLFYSVGIGQISSEVPQNLSASRPQDRQFILSSKKLLLSDSGFYLCAWSEYGGSYEQYFGPGTRLTVT.

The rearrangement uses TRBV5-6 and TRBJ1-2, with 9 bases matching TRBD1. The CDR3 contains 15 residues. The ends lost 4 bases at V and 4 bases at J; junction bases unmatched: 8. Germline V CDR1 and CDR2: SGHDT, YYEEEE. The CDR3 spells CASSRGQGIGYGYTF. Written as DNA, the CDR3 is TGTGCCAGCAGCAGGGGACAGGGAATCGGCTATGGCTACACCTTC.